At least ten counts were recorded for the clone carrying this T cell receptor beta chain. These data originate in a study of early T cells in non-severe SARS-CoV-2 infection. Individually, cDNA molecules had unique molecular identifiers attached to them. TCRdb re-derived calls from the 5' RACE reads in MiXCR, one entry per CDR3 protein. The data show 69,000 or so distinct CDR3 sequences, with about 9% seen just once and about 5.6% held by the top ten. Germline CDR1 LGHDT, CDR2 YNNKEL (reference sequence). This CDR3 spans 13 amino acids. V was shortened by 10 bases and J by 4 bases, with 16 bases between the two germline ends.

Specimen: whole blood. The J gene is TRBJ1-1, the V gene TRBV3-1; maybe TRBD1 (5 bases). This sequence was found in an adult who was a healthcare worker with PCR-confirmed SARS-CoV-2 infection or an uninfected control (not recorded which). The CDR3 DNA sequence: TGTGCCACCACAACGAGGGGCGGCACTGAAGCTTTCTTT. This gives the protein CATTTRGGTEAFF.